A single sample is the source of the 13 T cell receptor beta chains below, sequenced in a study of blood T cell repertoires in COVID-19. Profiling relied on immunoSEQ multiplex PCR, and the TCRdb table lists in-frame clones only, not all of them. The sample carries 500,000 to 600,000 clones, roughly nine tenths recorded once. The source material was peripheral blood. All receptors derive from a woman between 50 and 59 years old with COVID-19, enrolled during active disease.

J is TRBJ1-4 and V is TRBV15; D unresolved. The CDR3 loop spans 15 amino acids. Between the trimmed V and J ends, which lost 6 bases and 0 bases, there was a span of 11 bases. Looked up from germline, CDR1 is LNHNV and CDR2 is YYDKDF (reference sequence). CDR3 sequence: CATRAGGTTNEKLFF. The CDR3 nucleotides read TGTGCCACCAGAGCGGGCGGTACAACTAATGAAAAACTGTTTTTT. The full variable domain, its missing parts supplied by reference TRBV15 and TRBJ1-4, is DAMVIQNPRYQVTQFGKPVTLSCSQTLNHNVMYWYQQKSSQAPKLLFHYYDKDFNNEADTPDNFQSRRPNTSFCFLDIRSPGLGDTAMYLCATRAGGTTNEKLFFGSGTQLSVL.

J is TRBJ1-2 and V is TRBV6-6, with TRBD1 as a possible D gene (6 bases). CDR1 MNHNY and CDR2 SVGAGI come from the germline V gene (reference sequence). The CDR3 has 15 residues. The ends were cut back, 8 bases at V and 6 bases at J, with 22 bases in the middle. CDR3 nucleotide sequence: TGTGCCAGCTTCTCCAAGTTTTACAGGGATGATGGCTACACCTTC. It translates to CASFSKFYRDDGYTF.

This chain connects TRBV19 to TRBJ2-7; D perhaps matches TRBD1 (5 bases). Germline lookup yields CDR1 LNHDA and CDR2 SQIVND (reference sequence). Trimming took 4 bases from V and 0 from J, leaving 10 bases between them. This CDR3 comprises 14 residues. The CDR3 bases are TGTGCCAGTAGTAAGGGGCAGACCTCCTACGAGCAGTACTTC. Its translation: CASSKGQTSYEQYF.

This chain uses TRBV6-5 with TRBJ1-2; the D gene is possibly TRBD1 (5 bases). CDR3 length: 14 residues. In germline, CDR1 is MNHEY, CDR2 SVGAGI. Trimming took 8 bases from V and 7 from J, leaving 20 bases between them. The CDR3 loop is CASFRAAANLGYTF. The CDR3 DNA is TGTGCCAGCTTCAGGGCTGCGGCTAACCTTGGCTACACCTTC.

The V gene is TRBV7-8, the J gene TRBJ2-7; 7 nucleotides agree with TRBD2. Trimming cost V 5 bases and J 4 bases; bases outside gene matches: 11. CDR3 length: 15 residues. Germline V gives CDR1 SGHVS, CDR2 FQNEAQ. The DNA of the CDR3 is TGTGCCAGCAGCCGGTTGTTGGCGGGGGAATACGAGCAGTACTTC. This translates into CASSRLLAGEYEQYF.

This chain links TRBV28 with TRBJ1-2; 7 bases line up with TRBD1. The V gene end was trimmed by 5 bases and the J gene end by 4 bases; junction bases not matched to a gene: 7. CDR1 and CDR2 (germline): MDHEN, SYDVKM. This CDR3 is 14 amino acids long. Here the CDR3 reads CASSPPDRAYGYTF. The CDR3 DNA follows: TGTGCCAGCAGTCCCCCAGACAGGGCCTATGGCTACACCTTC.

This clone appeared a single time. The chain links TRBV12-3 or TRBV12-4 to TRBJ2-4; the match to TRBD2 covers 7 bases. V lost 8 bases and J lost 6; bases outside the gene matches: 7. The CDR3 length is 13 residues. The CDR3 loop is CASLESGVNIQYF. CDR3 nucleotide sequence: TGTGCCAGCCTTGAGAGCGGGGTAAACATTCAGTACTTC.

V usage is TRBV7-2 and J usage is TRBJ2-3, with 8 bases identical to TRBD2. V lost 5 bases, J lost 2 bases, and 9 bases stayed unmatched. Germline-derived CDR1 and CDR2 are SGHTA and FQGNSA. The CDR3 is 16 amino acids. The CDR3 loop is CASSERTGGLTDTQYF. CDR3 DNA sequence: TGTGCCAGCAGCGAGAGGACGGGGGGGCTCACAGATACGCAGTATTTT.

This clone was seen just once. This chain links TRBV3-1 (or the pseudogene TRBV3-2) with TRBJ2-1; D possibly corresponds to TRBD2 (7 bases). CDR3 length: 14 amino acids. Germline V gives CDR1 LGHDT, CDR2 YNNKEL (reference sequence). Between the trimmed V and J ends, which lost 4 bases and 13 bases, there was a span of 20 bases. CDR3 bases: TGTGCCAGCAGCCCCCGGGGGGCCAGAATTAGACAGTTCTTC. Amino acids: CASSPRGARIRQFF.

This chain joins TRBV9 and TRBJ2-1, with 8 bases lining up with TRBD2. CDR3 length: 13 residues. Trimming took 4 bases from V and 9 from J; bases not matched to a gene: 6. Germline loops: CDR1 SGDLS, CDR2 YYNGEE. CDR3 sequence (DNA): TGTGCCAGCAGCCCCGGCGGGAGGTTTGAGCAGTTCTTC. Its protein product is CASSPGGRFEQFF. Combining the CDR3 with reference TRBV9 and TRBJ2-1 gives the whole variable domain DSGVTQTPKHLITATGQRVTLRCSPRSGDLSVYWYQQSLDQGLQFLIQYYNGEERAKGNILERFSAQQFPDLHSELNLSSLELGDSALYFCASSPGGRFEQFFGPGTRLTVL.

This clone came up once. The V gene is TRBV6-5, the J gene TRBJ2-7; D perhaps matches TRBD2 (6 bases). V shed 6 bases and J shed 2 bases, with 11 bases lying between them. There are 13 residues in the CDR3. Germline V lookup: CDR1 MNHEY, CDR2 SVGAGI. The CDR3 here is CASREGLTYEQYF. The DNA for the CDR3 is TGTGCCAGCAGGGAGGGATTAACCTACGAGCAGTACTTC.

The V and J genes are TRBV4-2 and TRBJ2-1; 7 bases fit TRBD2. The CDR3 sequence is 15 residues long. Germline V CDR1 and CDR2: LGHNA, YNFKEQ. Trimming took 2 bases from V and 5 from J; bases not matched to a gene: 6. The CDR3 reads CASSQRWRGNNEQFF. The CDR3 coding sequence is TGTGCCAGCAGCCAAAGATGGCGGGGGAACAATGAGCAGTTCTTC.

In its sample, this clone was seen once. This chain links TRBV2 with TRBJ2-7, with D hard to call. The CDR3 runs 15 residues. The germline gives CDR1 SNHLY, CDR2 FYNNEI. Between the trimmed V and J ends, which lost 3 bases and 2 bases, there was a span of 14 bases. CDR3 protein: CASSDTATVTYEQYF. The CDR3 region has the DNA TGTGCCAGCAGTGATACCGCTACCGTAACCTACGAGCAGTACTTC.